The present T cell receptor (beta chain) was sequenced within a study of control samples from healthy donors and cancer patients. Sequenced by immunoSEQ multiplex PCR; TCRdb stores in-frame clones only, minus some. The sample holds roughly 190,000 clones, about 91% seen once. V was cut by 5 bases and J by 2 bases, with 8 bases left in between. The CDR3 has 13 residues. Germline V gives CDR1 SEHNR, CDR2 FQNEAQ (reference sequence). Sequencing input: blood. This sequence was found in a young man in good health. The J gene is TRBJ2-3, the V gene TRBV7-9, with D uncertain. The chain's CDR3 is CASSPPLTDTQYF. DNA for the CDR3: TGTGCCAGCAGCCCCCCCCTCACAGATACGCAGTATTTT.